A selection of T cell receptor beta chains follows, all from one sample in a study of shared clonotypes between healthy human individuals. The repertoire was sequenced with immunoSEQ multiplex PCR; TCRdb's copy has only in-frame clones and lacks some. The profile covers roughly 590,000 clones, with less than 97% appearing a single time and over 0.09% taken by the ten largest. Sequencing was done on a sample of naive CD8+ T cells sorted from blood. Receptors originate from a woman aged 25 to 45 in good health. The CDR3 runs from the conserved cysteine through the conserved F or W. A D gene is named only where the DNA matches it firmly. Rows give clone size only sometimes, using once, few, many, or a class for an expanded clone.

>TRBV7-8|.|.|TRBJ2-5
TGTGCCAGCAGCCCTAGACCGGGCAAGAAAGAGACCCAGTACTTC
CASSPRPGKKETQYF
>TRBV27|TRBD2|.|TRBJ2-3
TGTGCCAGCAGTATGCTAGCGGGAGGAACAGATACGCAGTATTTT
CASSMLAGGTDTQYF
>TRBV5-4|TRBD2|.|TRBJ2-1
TGTGCCAGCAGCTTGGGTCCGACTAGCGGGACATACAATGAGCAGTTCTTC
CASSLGPTSGTYNEQFF
>TRBV11-2|.|.|TRBJ2-7
TGTGCCAGCAGCTGGGACCCAACCTACGAGCAGTACTTC
CASSWDPTYEQYF
>TRBV7-9|.|.|TRBJ1-2
TGTGCCAGCGAAGGGGGGAACTATGGCTACACCTTC
CASEGGNYGYTF
>TRBV5-1|.|.|TRBJ2-7
TGCGCCAGCAGCTTGGAAGGAGGGTGGGCGAACGAGCAGTACTTC
CASSLEGGWANEQYF
>TRBV4-1|.|.|TRBJ2-1
TGCGCCAGCAACCCCCTCGGAGGGGACAATGAGCAGTTCTTC
CASNPLGGDNEQFF
>TRBV7-9|.|.|TRBJ2-3
TGTGCCAGCAGCTCCTTCACAGATACGCAGTATTTT
CASSSFTDTQYF
>TRBV7-2|TRBD1|.|TRBJ1-3
TGTGCCAGCAGCCCGGGACAGACTGGAAACACCATATATTTT
CASSPGQTGNTIYF
>TRBV7-9|.|.|TRBJ2-7
TGTGCCAGCAGCTTACATCGCCAGGGTGTATCCTACGAGCAGTACTTC
CASSLHRQGVSYEQYF
>TRBV4-2|.|.|TRBJ1-1
TGTGCCAGCAGCCAAGATATAGTCGCAGGCCCGGCGCACACTGAAGCTTTCTTT
CASSQDIVAGPAHTEAFF
>TRBV5-6|TRBD2|.|TRBJ2-1
TGTGCCAGCAGCTTCCTTGCTAGCGGGAGCCATGAGCAGTTCTTC
CASSFLASGSHEQFF
>TRBV2|.|.|TRBJ2-7
TGTGCCAGCAGACGCGAGGGCTACGAGCAGTACTTC
CASRREGYEQYF
>TRBV21-1|.|.|TRBJ1-3
TGTGCCAGCAGCAAAGAGGACCAGGGGAACACCATATATTTT
CASSKEDQGNTIYF
>TRBV27|TRBD1|.|TRBJ1-6
TGTGCCAGCAGGCTAACAGGGGGTAGTTCACCCCTCCACTTT
CASRLTGGSSPLHF
>TRBV27|.|once|TRBJ2-1
TGTGCCAGCACCCCCGGAGGGCCAGCTTACAATGAGCAGTTCTTC
CASTPGGPAYNEQFF
>TRBV11-2|.|few|TRBJ1-1
TGTGCCAGCAGCTTATCGGTCGGCACTGAAGCTTTCTTT
CASSLSVGTEAFF
>TRBV30|.|.|TRBJ1-1
TGTGCCTGGAGTTTGGGGCTCAACATGAACACTGAAGCTTTCTTT
CAWSLGLNMNTEAFF
>TRBV9|.|.|TRBJ1-1
TGTGCCAGCAGCCCAGCGGACAGAGGAGGGACTGAAGCTTTCTTT
CASSPADRGGTEAFF
>TRBV4-1|.|.|TRBJ1-1
TGCGCCAGCAGCCAAGGGGTTCCAGCCAACACTGAAGCTTTCTTT
CASSQGVPANTEAFF
>TRBV27|.|.|TRBJ2-7
TGTGCCAGCAGTTTCGCGGGACTCTCCTACGAGCAGTACTTC
CASSFAGLSYEQYF
>TRBV28|TRBD1|.|TRBJ1-5
TGTGCCAGCACCTATCGGGACAGGGGTCCTCAGCCCCAGCATTTT
CASTYRDRGPQPQHF
>TRBV6-1|.|.|TRBJ2-1
TGTGCCAGCAGTGTGGGACTTAGGACTGGAACAGACAATGAGCAGTTCTTC
CASSVGLRTGTDNEQFF
>TRBV6-1|.|few|TRBJ1-5
TGTGCCAGCAGTGAATTGGTCGGTCTCTATCAGCCCCAGCATTTT
CASSELVGLYQPQHF
>TRBV7-2|.|.|TRBJ2-7
TGTGCCAGCAGCTTTTGGACGGGCTACGAGCAGTACTTC
CASSFWTGYEQYF
>TRBV11-1|TRBD2|.|TRBJ2-2
TGTGCCAGCAGCTTAACCGTTGGACCCCAGGGAGGGGCCGGGGAGCTGTTTTTT
CASSLTVGPQGGAGELFF
>TRBV7-6|.|.|TRBJ2-2
TGTGCCAGCAGCTTAAACGAGAACACCGGGGAGCTGTTTTTT
CASSLNENTGELFF
>TRBV2|.|.|TRBJ2-7
TGTGCCAGCAGCGATATGACAACGCTCTCGGCCTACGAGCAGTACTTC
CASSDMTTLSAYEQYF
>TRBV5-4|.|.|TRBJ2-1
TGTGCCAGCAGCTTGGAATTGGCAGCGGATACCTACAATGAGCAGTTCTTC
CASSLELAADTYNEQFF
>TRBV2|TRBD2|.|TRBJ2-2
TGTGCCAGCAGTGAAGTGCCTAGCGGGAGTCCCGGGGAGCTGTTTTTT
CASSEVPSGSPGELFF
>TRBV11-2|.|.|TRBJ1-3
TGTGCCAGCAGCCCATGGGGGAACACCATATATTTT
CASSPWGNTIYF
>TRBV7-9|TRBD1|.|TRBJ2-6
TGTGCCAGCAGCACACCGGGACAGGGTGAGGCTGGGGCCAACGTCCTGACTTTC
CASSTPGQGEAGANVLTF
>TRBV9|TRBD2|.|TRBJ2-7
TGTGCCAGCAGCGTAGCAGCGGGAGCCCCTCAGTACGAGCAGTACTTC
CASSVAAGAPQYEQYF
>TRBV27|TRBD2|.|TRBJ2-7
TGTGCCAGCATGAGCGGGAGTCTCTACGAGCAGTACTTC
CASMSGSLYEQYF
>TRBV7-9|.|.|TRBJ2-2
TGTGCCAGCAGCTTAGAGTTGTCCGGGGAGCTGTTTTTT
CASSLELSGELFF
>TRBV28|.|.|TRBJ2-3
TGTGCCAGCAGGCCGAGAGGCTGGCCCTCCACAGATACGCAGTATTTT
CASRPRGWPSTDTQYF
>TRBV27|TRBD2|few|TRBJ2-7
TGTGCCAGCAGTCCGGGACTAGCGGGAGTCCACGAGCAGTACTTC
CASSPGLAGVHEQYF
>TRBV28|.|few|TRBJ2-1
TGTGCCAGCAGTCTGACAGTATCGATGGACAATGAGCAGTTCTTC
CASSLTVSMDNEQFF
>TRBV13|TRBD2|.|TRBJ2-7
TGTGCCAGCAGCGGGGGACTAGCGGGAAACTACGAGCAGTACTTC
CASSGGLAGNYEQYF
>TRBV6-1|.|.|TRBJ2-1
TGTGCCAGCAGTGACCAGGACTACAATGAGCAGTTCTTC
CASSDQDYNEQFF
>TRBV5-1|.|.|TRBJ2-7
TGCGCCAGCAGCCTAGGGCTTACCCCCTACGAGCAGTACTTC
CASSLGLTPYEQYF
>TRBV7-9|TRBD1|once|TRBJ1-2
TGTGCCAGCAGCTCCACCGGGACAGGGGGCGACCACAGCTATGGCTACACCTTC
CASSSTGTGGDHSYGYTF
>TRBV5-6|TRBD1|.|TRBJ2-5
TGTGCCAGCAGCTTGGGACGCGGGACAGGGGAGACCCAGTACTTC
CASSLGRGTGETQYF
>TRBV5-1|TRBD1|.|TRBJ2-1
TGCGCCAGCAGCTACAGGGGATCCTACAATGAGCAGTTCTTC
CASSYRGSYNEQFF
>TRBV11-1|TRBD2|.|TRBJ2-7
TGTGCCAGCAGCGATTTTCTGGGACTAGCGGAACAATCGTCCTACGAGCAGTACTTC
CASSDFLGLAEQSSYEQYF
>TRBV9|.|.|TRBJ1-3
TGTGCCAGCAGCGAGGGGATCGACTCTGGAAACACCATATATTTT
CASSEGIDSGNTIYF
>TRBV5-4|TRBD2|.|TRBJ2-1
TGTGCCAGCAGCTTGGCTTCTAGCGGACCCTACAATGAGCAGTTCTTC
CASSLASSGPYNEQFF
>TRBV6-1|TRBD2|.|TRBJ2-7
TGTGCCAGCAGTGAAGTGCCTAGCGGGAGTTACGAGCAGTACTTC
CASSEVPSGSYEQYF
>TRBV9|TRBD2|.|TRBJ2-5
TGTGCCAGCAGCGCACCCCCAGGGACTAGCGTCCAAGAGACCCAGTACTTC
CASSAPPGTSVQETQYF
>TRBV19|.|.|TRBJ1-2
TGTGCCAGTAGTATAGATCTCGAGGTCGGAAATGGCTACACCTTC
CASSIDLEVGNGYTF
>TRBV10-3|TRBD2|.|TRBJ2-1
TGTGCCATCAGTGAACCGACTAGCGGGAGGGCCGGTGAGCAGTTCTTC
CAISEPTSGRAGEQFF
>TRBV5-4|.|.|TRBJ2-7
TGTGCCAGCAGCTTGGCGGGACTCACCTACGAGCAGTACTTC
CASSLAGLTYEQYF
>TRBV28|TRBD2|once|TRBJ2-7
TGTGCCAGCAGCTTGACTAGCGGGAGGGCAATCGAGCAGTACTTC
CASSLTSGRAIEQYF